This entry describes one T cell receptor (beta chain). Its specificity is unknown. V was pared by 3 bases and J by 3 bases, with 11 bases between. CDR3 length: 14 residues. Germline V CDR1 and CDR2: SGHTA, FQGNSA. The sample originates from a study of graft-versus-host responses after intestinal transplantation. Study-level information: Recipients underwent multivisceral, liver-intestinal, or isolated intestinal transplants.

General observations from the study: GvH clones turned up in recipient marrow; some had shown up first in ileum or blood.

Profiled with immunoSEQ multiplex PCR; TCRdb holds only in-frame clones, not every one. The data show around 7,000 clones, with roughly 72% seen just once and 5% to 6.5% held by the top ten. The authors processed graft tissue to release intraepithelial and lamina propria lymphocytes. The chain uses TRBV7-2 and TRBJ2-5; a possible D gene is TRBD2 (7 bases). The sample here was ileum tissue, taken 50 to 55 days after transplant. The source is a human patient who received an intestinal transplant, so some T cells may come from the graft donor. CDR3 bases: TGTGCCAGCAGCTTCGGGGGGCAAGAAGAGACCCAGTACTTC. Protein product: CASSFGGQEETQYF.